This T cell receptor beta chain was sequenced in a study of T-cell reconstitution after alpha-beta-depleted transplantation in children. Germline lookup yields CDR1 MNHEY and CDR2 SVGEGT. The V end was cut by 5 bases, the J end by 4 bases, with 24 bases between. The CDR3 consists of 18 residues. The sample holds a few counts of this clonotype. The TCRbeta library incorporated unique molecular identifiers. TCRdb re-derived calls from the PCR reads in MiXCR, one entry per CDR3 protein. The data show more than 550,000 distinct CDR3 sequences, with about 10% seen just once and about 4% held by the top ten.

V usage is TRBV6-2 or TRBV6-3 and J usage is TRBJ2-1, with a possible D match to TRBD2 (6 bases). The clonotype originates from a human donor who donated a stem cell graft to a child with acute myeloid leukemia. Sequenced here: PBMCs from the stem cell graft donor, sampled from the stem cell graft. The CDR3 is CASSGIGTSKPSYNEQFF. The CDR3 DNA reads TGTGCCAGCAGTGGGATCGGGACTTCCAAACCCTCGTACAATGAGCAGTTCTTC.